The entry below describes one T cell receptor beta chain. Profiling relied on immunoSEQ multiplex PCR, and the TCRdb table lists in-frame clones only, not all of them. Of tens of thousands of clones in the sample, around 95% were seen once. The CDR3 has 15 amino acids. The V end was cut by 5 bases, the J end by 0 bases, with 11 bases between. CDR1 is SGHTA, CDR2 FQGTGA, per germline. This entry belongs to a study of T cell changes during pregnancy in multiple sclerosis. V usage is TRBV7-3 and J usage is TRBJ2-1; D remains ambiguous. The material was peripheral blood, obtained in the second trimester of pregnancy. The source of this sequence is a female donor in good health, enrolled as a control in a pregnancy study. The CDR3: CASSPLASSYNEQFF. The CDR3 DNA follows: TGTGCCAGCAGCCCCCTCGCCAGCTCCTACAATGAGCAGTTCTTC.